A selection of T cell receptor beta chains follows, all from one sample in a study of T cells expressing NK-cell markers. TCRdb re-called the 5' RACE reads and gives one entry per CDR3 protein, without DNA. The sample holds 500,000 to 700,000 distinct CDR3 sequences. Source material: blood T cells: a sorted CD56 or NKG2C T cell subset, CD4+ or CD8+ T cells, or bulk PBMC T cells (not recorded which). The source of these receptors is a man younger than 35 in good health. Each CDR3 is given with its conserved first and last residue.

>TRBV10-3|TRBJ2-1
CAISPTSGSDSYNEQFF
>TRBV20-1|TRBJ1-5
CSAGSIYGGGNQPQHF
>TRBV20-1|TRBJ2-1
CSAARADEQFF
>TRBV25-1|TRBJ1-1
CASSEGAAEAFF
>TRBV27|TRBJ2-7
CASSYLAGPHEQYF
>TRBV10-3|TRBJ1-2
CAINPGSNYGYTF
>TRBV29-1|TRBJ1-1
CSVEDEVGAFF
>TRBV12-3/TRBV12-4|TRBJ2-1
CASNEVSSYNEQFF
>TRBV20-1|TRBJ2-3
CSARDLGLRDSVRHTQYF
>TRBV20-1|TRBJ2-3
CSARAGPKADTQYF
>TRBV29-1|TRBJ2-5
CSSRLAGGETQYF
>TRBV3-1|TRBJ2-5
CASSQDLGLGEVETQYF
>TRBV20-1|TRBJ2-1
CSARGASGRGGVANEQFF
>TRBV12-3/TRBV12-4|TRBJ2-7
CASTPHGDTTYEQYF
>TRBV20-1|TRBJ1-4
CSARPGTGGSEKLFF
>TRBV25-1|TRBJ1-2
CASSETGIRNYGYTF
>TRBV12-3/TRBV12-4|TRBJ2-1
CASSSSGSGDNEQFF
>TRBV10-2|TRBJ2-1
CASSGLAGGLNNEQFF
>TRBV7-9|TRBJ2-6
CASIRIGGTGANVLTF
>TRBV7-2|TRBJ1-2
CASSLVSSASGYTF
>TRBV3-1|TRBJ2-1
CASSQERLVGRNEQFF
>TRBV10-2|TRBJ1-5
CASSAQGADSNQPQHF
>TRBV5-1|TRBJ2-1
CASSLEFGLIAGGALDEQFF
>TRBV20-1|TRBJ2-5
CSARDGTRAEETQYF
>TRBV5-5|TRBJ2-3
CASSLAPDRPQYF
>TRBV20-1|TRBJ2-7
CSARDPGRGRSGQYF
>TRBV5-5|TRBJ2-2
CASSLVPGDNTGELFF
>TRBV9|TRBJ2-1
CASSGRSEEEQFF
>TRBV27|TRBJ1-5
CASSLFVSTASNQPQHF
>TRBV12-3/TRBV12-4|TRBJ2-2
CASSFLAGGSNTGELFF
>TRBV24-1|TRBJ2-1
CATSDPTAPSFDEQFF
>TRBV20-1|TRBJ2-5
CSAGPSGNAETQYF
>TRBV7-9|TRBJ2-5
CASSGGPAEQETQYF
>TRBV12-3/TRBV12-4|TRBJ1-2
CASSSSGNANYGYTF
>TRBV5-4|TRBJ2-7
CASSLTSGSGYEQYF
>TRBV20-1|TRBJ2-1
CSARVPGLANNEQFF
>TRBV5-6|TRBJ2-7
CASSLFSSGSSYEQYF
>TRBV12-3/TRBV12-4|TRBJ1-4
CASSYRQTATNEKLFF
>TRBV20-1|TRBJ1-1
CSARGARESNTEAFF
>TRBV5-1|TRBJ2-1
CASRLEGQGYNEQFF
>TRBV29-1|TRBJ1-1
CSVVGGGEWRAFF
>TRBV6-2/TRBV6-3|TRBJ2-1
CASSSLLGQFF
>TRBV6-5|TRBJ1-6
CASSWGGTSVVTLHF
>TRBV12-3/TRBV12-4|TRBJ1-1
CASRARQGKNTEAFF
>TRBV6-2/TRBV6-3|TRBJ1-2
CASSYGGSNYGYTF
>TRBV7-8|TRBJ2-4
CASSFGAWDAKNIQYF
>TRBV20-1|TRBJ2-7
CSAGLVGSYEQYF
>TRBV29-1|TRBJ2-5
CSCIPRQGGLVETQYF
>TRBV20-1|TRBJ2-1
CSARVTGWGEQFF
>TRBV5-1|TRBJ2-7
CASSLSGAVRPYEQYF
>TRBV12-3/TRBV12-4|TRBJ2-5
CASSPLGGLQETQYF
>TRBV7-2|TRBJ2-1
CASSLAIGSYNEQFF
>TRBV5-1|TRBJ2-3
CASSLSTDTQYF